Below are 21 T cell receptor beta chains sequenced from a single sample in a study of lymphopenia after photon versus proton radiotherapy. TCRdb keeps only in-frame clones here, not all; method: immunoSEQ multiplex PCR. The sample carries more than 25,000 clones, 85% to 90% recorded once. The source material was peripheral blood, sampled from a patient treated with photon-based radiotherapy. The source of these receptors is a woman aged 45-59 years with pancreatic cancer.

This sequence joins TRBV15 and TRBJ2-7; D perhaps matches TRBD2 (6 bases). In germline, CDR1 is LNHNV, CDR2 YYDKDF (reference sequence). V gave up 4 bases and J gave up 1 base, with 14 bases separating them. The CDR3 loop spans 15 amino acids. CDR3 nucleotide sequence: TGTGCCACCAGCACCGGCGGGACGAAGTCCTACGAGCAGTACTTC. It specifies CATSTGGTKSYEQYF. The variable domain in full, completed from reference TRBV15 and TRBJ2-7, reads DAMVIQNPRYQVTQFGKPVTLSCSQTLNHNVMYWYQQKSSQAPKLLFHYYDKDFNNEADTPDNFQSRRPNTSFCFLDIRSPGLGDTAMYLCATSTGGTKSYEQYFGPGTRLTVT.

The chain has TRBV7-9 and TRBJ2-7; possibly TRBD2 for D (7 bases). The ends were cut back, 1 base at V and 3 bases at J, with 19 bases in the middle. The CDR3 loop spans 17 amino acids. The germline V gene encodes CDR1 SEHNR and CDR2 FQNEAQ (reference sequence). This chain's CDR3 is CASSLDRGGGESYEQYF. The CDR3 DNA reads as TGTGCCAGCAGCTTAGATCGAGGGGGAGGGGAGAGCTACGAGCAGTACTTC.

The gene calls are TRBV6-5 and TRBJ2-7; perhaps TRBD2 as D (5 bases). The CDR3 has 12 residues. The V end was cut by 2 bases, the J end by 7 bases, with 9 bases between. In germline, CDR1 is MNHEY, CDR2 SVGAGI. The CDR3 here is CASSYEGREQYF. The CDR3 DNA is TGTGCCAGCAGTTACGAAGGGAGAGAGCAGTACTTC.

The J gene is TRBJ1-1, the V gene TRBV7-2; D remains ambiguous. Germline loops: CDR1 SGHTA, CDR2 FQGNSA. Trimming removed 3 bases at V and 6 bases at J, with 20 bases between. CDR3 length equals 16 residues. The CDR3 region is CASSLLGRVGVSEAFF. CDR3 in DNA: TGTGCCAGCAGCTTGTTGGGAAGGGTTGGAGTGTCTGAAGCTTTCTTT.

This clone was detected once. The genes are TRBV9 and TRBJ2-2; 9 bases are a match to TRBD1. V gave up 0 bases and J gave up 6 bases; unmatched junction bases: 6. Germline loops: CDR1 SGDLS, CDR2 YYNGEE. The CDR3 extends over 16 amino acids. The CDR3 nucleotides read TGTGCCAGCAGCGTAGCAACAGGGGGCTTAGCCGGGGAGCTGTTTTTT. This translates into CASSVATGGLAGELFF.

The chain is built from TRBV20-1 and TRBJ2-7; D is possibly TRBD2 (6 bases). The CDR3 is 10 residues long. V was pared by 7 bases and J by 8 bases, with 12 bases between. Germline V gene sequence: CDR1 DFQATT, CDR2 SNEGSKA (reference sequence). The CDR3, as DNA: TGCAGTGTTTGGGGCGGGAAGCAGTACTTC. Encoded protein: CSVWGGKQYF.

V is TRBV28 and J is TRBJ1-1; D uncertain. The CDR3 covers 14 residues. Trimming removed 5 bases from V and 1 base from J, with 11 bases in between. The germline V gene has CDR1 MDHEN and CDR2 SYDVKM. This CDR3 is CASSPPRPNTEAFF. The CDR3 DNA reads as TGTGCCAGCAGTCCCCCCCGGCCGAACACTGAAGCTTTCTTT.

V usage is TRBV5-8 and J usage is TRBJ2-1, with TRBD2 identical over 8 bases. The V segment lost 1 base and the J segment 1 base; nucleotides outside the gene matches: 7. This CDR3 contains 17 residues. The germline V gene has CDR1 SGHTS and CDR2 YDEGEE. CDR3 residues: CASSLFLAGNSYNEQFF. The CDR3 bases are TGTGCCAGCAGCTTGTTCTTAGCGGGAAATTCCTACAATGAGCAGTTCTTC.

The CDR3 protein is CASSSPGLANNEQFF. In DNA, the CDR3 is TGTGCCAGCAGCTCACCGGGACTAGCGAACAATGAGCAGTTCTTC. The chain couples TRBV13 to TRBJ2-1; TRBD2 matches 10 bases. J lost 5 bases, V lost 4 bases, and 5 bases had no gene match. Germline loops: CDR1 PRHDT, CDR2 FYEKMQ (reference sequence). The CDR3 is made up of 15 amino acids.

This clone was counted once. The chain carries TRBV5-1 and TRBJ2-7; 9 positions match TRBD1. The CDR3 sequence is 15 residues long. Trimming took 0 bases from V and 6 from J; bases not matched to a gene: 7. Germline-derived CDR1 and CDR2 are SGHRS and YFSETQ. CDR3: CASSLVGTGFREQYF. The CDR3, as DNA: TGCGCCAGCAGCTTGGTTGGGACAGGGTTCCGCGAGCAGTACTTC.

CDR3 loop: CSVTGNLGYTF. The CDR3 DNA sequence: TGCAGTGTCACAGGGAATCTGGGCTACACCTTC. The V gene is TRBV20-1, the J gene TRBJ1-2; weak D call: TRBD1 (6 bases). The CDR3 runs to 11 residues. Trimming shortened V by 7 bases and J by 8 bases, and 14 bases separated the two germline ends. Germline V gives CDR1 DFQATT, CDR2 SNEGSKA (reference sequence).

This clone has a handful of counts. V gene TRBV5-5 combines with J gene TRBJ2-2; 7 bases fit TRBD2. This CDR3 has 15 amino acids. The germline V gene has CDR1 SGHKS and CDR2 YYEKEE (reference sequence). With V trimmed by 2 bases and J by 4 bases, 5 bases remained unmatched. The DNA of the CDR3 is TGTGCCAGCAGCTTAACCGCGGGAGTCACCGGGGAGCTGTTTTTT. The encoded protein is CASSLTAGVTGELFF. The variable domain in full, with the rest retrieved from reference TRBV5-5 and TRBJ2-2, is DAGVTQSPTHLIKTRGQQVTLRCSPISGHKSVSWYQQVLGQGPQFIFQYYEKEERGRGNFPDRFSARQFPNYSSELNVNALLLGDSALYLCASSLTAGVTGELFFGEGSRLTVL.

The genes are TRBV7-2 and TRBJ1-1, with TRBD1 identical over 7 bases. Germline-derived CDR1 and CDR2 are SGHTA and FQGNSA. The CDR3 is 15 amino acids. The V segment lost 5 bases and the J segment 0 bases; nucleotides outside the gene matches: 6. The CDR3 sequence: CASSPQGGLNTEAFF. CDR3 DNA: TGTGCCAGCAGCCCCCAGGGGGGACTGAACACTGAAGCTTTCTTT.

The genes are TRBV6-5 and TRBJ2-7, with 7 bases aligning to TRBD2. Germline CDR1 and CDR2: MNHEY and SVGAGI. This CDR3 comprises 13 residues. The CDR3 is CASIGEGSYEQYF. In DNA, the CDR3 is TGTGCGAGTATAGGGGAGGGCTCCTACGAGCAGTACTTC.

This clone has only a few counts. V is TRBV7-3 and J is TRBJ2-1; D is perhaps TRBD1 or TRBD2 (5 bases each). This CDR3 is 15 amino acids long. CDR1 and CDR2 from the germline V gene are SGHTA and FQGTGA. V was trimmed by 4 bases and J by 0 bases, leaving 10 bases between them. The CDR3 DNA follows: TGTGCCAGCAGCTCGGGACCACGCTCCTACAATGAGCAGTTCTTC. Translated: CASSSGPRSYNEQFF.

The J gene is TRBJ2-1, the V gene TRBV7-9; tentatively, D is TRBD1 (5 bases). Between the trimmed V and J ends, which lost 1 base and 9 bases, there was a span of 13 bases. CDR1 is SEHNR and CDR2 is FQNEAQ in the germline V gene (reference sequence). There are 14 residues in the CDR3. DNA for the CDR3: TGTGCCAGCAGCTTAGACAGGTGGGGCGCTGAGCAGTTCTTC. This encodes CASSLDRWGAEQFF.

V gene TRBV19 combines with J gene TRBJ2-7; D tentatively fits TRBD1 or TRBD2 (7 bases each). The ends were cut back, 7 bases at V and 5 bases at J, with 21 bases in the middle. There are 15 residues in the CDR3. Germline V gene lookup returns CDR1 LNHDA and CDR2 SQIVND (reference sequence). The CDR3 region is CASNTGAGVTHEQYF. CDR3 in DNA: TGTGCCAGTAATACAGGGGCGGGAGTTACCCACGAGCAGTACTTC.

The chain combines TRBV2 with TRBJ2-2; 9 bases are a match to TRBD2. Germline V lookup: CDR1 SNHLY, CDR2 FYNNEI. J gave up 4 bases and V 6 bases, and 9 bases lay outside the gene matches. The CDR3 consists of 16 residues. CDR3 nucleotides: TGTGCCAGCAGGCGGGAGGGCCTAAGACGCACCGGGGAGCTGTTTTTT. This sequence encodes CASRREGLRRTGELFF.

The chain has TRBV6-6 and TRBJ2-7, with D maybe TRBD1 (8 bases). The ends were cut back, 6 bases at V and 4 bases at J, with 16 bases in the middle. Germline lookup yields CDR1 MNHNY and CDR2 SVGAGI (reference sequence). This CDR3 contains 14 residues. The chain's CDR3 is CASRDRVGGYEQYF. The DNA of the CDR3 is TGTGCCAGCAGGGACAGGGTGGGAGGGTACGAGCAGTACTTC.

The chain uses TRBV6-1 and TRBJ1-1; no clear D. From germline, CDR1 is MNHNS and CDR2 SASEGT. V was clipped by 7 bases and J by 7 bases, with 19 bases between them. This CDR3 is 14 amino acids long. CDR3 sequence reads: CASNFGVDSLEAFF. In DNA, the CDR3 is TGTGCCAGCAATTTTGGGGTGGATAGTCTTGAAGCTTTCTTT.

The gene calls are TRBV6-1 and TRBJ1-2; no clear D gene. Trimming left V 3 bases short and J 4 bases short, with 12 bases between. Germline CDR1 and CDR2: MNHNS and SASEGT. CDR3 length: 14 amino acids. The DNA for the CDR3 is TGTGCCAGCAGTGACCCAGCCAGCTTCTATGGCTACACCTTC. Residues: CASSDPASFYGYTF.